This is a list of T cell receptor beta chains from one sample in a study of blood T cell repertoires in COVID-19. TCRdb keeps only in-frame clones here, not all; method: immunoSEQ multiplex PCR. The repertoire includes fewer than 85,000 clones, around 90% of them detected once, and around 9.8% sits in the top ten. Source material: peripheral blood. The receptors come from a human donor in a cohort sampled during active COVID-19. CDR3s include the opening cysteine and the closing phenylalanine or tryptophan. Fields, in order: V gene, clone size, J gene, D gene, CDR3 DNA, CDR3 protein. D genes are given only for firm matches. Expanded clones are given a class, and other clones once, few, many or no size at all.

>TRBV5-1|NA|TRBJ2-3|TRBD2
TGCGCCAGCAGCCCCGCCGGGACTAGCGGGGGGGCAGATACGCAGTATTTT
CASSPAGTSGGADTQYF
>TRBV11-2|once|TRBJ2-3|NA
TGTGCCAGCAGCCAAGGGGTCCTTGGCACAGATACGCAGTATTTT
CASSQGVLGTDTQYF
>TRBV5-6|NA|TRBJ1-3|TRBD1
TGTGCCAGCAGTTCCGGACAGGGGGTTTACACCATATATTTT
CASSSGQGVYTIYF
>TRBV5-4|NA|TRBJ1-1|NA
TGTGCCAGCAGCTCGGGACTCCTGAACACTGAAGCTTTCTTT
CASSSGLLNTEAFF
>TRBV29-1|few|TRBJ2-7|NA
TGCAGCGCCGTTGTCAGGGGAAGTAATCCGAACTACGAGCAGTACTTC
CSAVVRGSNPNYEQYF
>TRBV28|NA|TRBJ2-3|TRBD2
TGTGCCAGCAGCGGGACTAGCGGGACGCGCACAGATACGCAGTATTTT
CASSGTSGTRTDTQYF
>TRBV10-3|once|TRBJ2-5|NA
TGTGCCATCAGAACAGGGTCCCCCTTCCAAGAGACCCAGTACTTC
CAIRTGSPFQETQYF
>TRBV28|NA|TRBJ1-1|NA
TGTGGGTCACAGGTGAACACTGAAGCTTTCTTT
CGSQVNTEAFF
>TRBV4-1|NA|TRBJ1-6|NA
TGCGCCAGCAGCCAAGAAAGAAGTAGTAATTCACCCCTCCACTTT
CASSQERSSNSPLHF
>TRBV28|NA|TRBJ2-3|NA
TGTGCCAGCAGTTCAAGGACTCCTCCAGATACGCAGTATTTT
CASSSRTPPDTQYF
>TRBV5-6|NA|TRBJ2-2|NA
TGTGCCAGCAGCTTGACGGGTGCCACCGGGGAGCTGTTTTTT
CASSLTGATGELFF
>TRBV6-5|once|TRBJ2-2|NA
TGTGCCACTAAACCGGGATTTAACACCGGGGAGCTGTTTTTT
CATKPGFNTGELFF
>TRBV11-2|NA|TRBJ2-1|TRBD2
TGTGCCAGCAGCTCACTAGCGGGAGTGCAGAGTGAGCAGTTCTTC
CASSSLAGVQSEQFF
>TRBV18|NA|TRBJ1-2|NA
TGTGCCAGCTCACCTTGGGAGGGTCTCTATGGCTACACCTTC
CASSPWEGLYGYTF
>TRBV19|NA|TRBJ2-7|TRBD2
TGTGCCAGTAGTTACCGACTAGCGGGAGATCCAGCCTACGAGCAGTACTTC
CASSYRLAGDPAYEQYF
>TRBV19|NA|TRBJ2-3|NA
TGTGCCAGTAGTCCTCGGACATCTTTCCTAGATACGCAGTATTTT
CASSPRTSFLDTQYF
>TRBV19|NA|TRBJ2-1|TRBD2
TGTGCCAGTAGTATCCTGACTAGCGTCTCCTACAATGAGCAGTTCTTC
CASSILTSVSYNEQFF
>TRBV5-4|NA|TRBJ2-2|NA
TGTGCCAGCAGCTTGCACGGCGGGAAGAGCACCGGGGAGCTGTTTTTT
CASSLHGGKSTGELFF
>TRBV11-2|NA|TRBJ1-2|NA
TGTGCCAGCAGCTTAGCTGGCACCTATGGCTACACCTTC
CASSLAGTYGYTF
>TRBV2|NA|TRBJ1-1|NA
TGTGCCAGCAGTGAAAACCTTCTAAGCACTGAAGCTTTCTTT
CASSENLLSTEAFF
>TRBV19|NA|TRBJ2-7|TRBD1
TGTGCCAGTCGAAGGCAAGGGACAGGAAGTAACGAGCAGTACTTC
CASRRQGTGSNEQYF
>TRBV18|NA|TRBJ1-1|NA
TGTGCCAGCTCACCAGGCCGAATTGAAGCTTTCTTT
CASSPGRIEAFF
>TRBV5-4|few|TRBJ2-7|TRBD2
TGTGCCAGCAGCCGGGATAGCGGGAGAGAGCAGTACTTC
CASSRDSGREQYF
>TRBV6-4|NA|TRBJ2-1|TRBD2
TGTGCCAGCAGTGCTAGCGGGATTAAGTCCTACAATGAGCAGTTCTTC
CASSASGIKSYNEQFF
>TRBV19|NA|TRBJ1-2|TRBD1
TGTGCCAGTATCCACAGGGGTTCTAACTATGGCTACACCTTC
CASIHRGSNYGYTF
>TRBV7-2|NA|TRBJ2-1|NA
TGTGCCAGCAGCTTAGACAGGGATTACTACAATGAGCAGTTCTTC
CASSLDRDYYNEQFF
>TRBV5-5|NA|TRBJ1-1|NA
TGTGCCAGCAGCTTGGTACAGGCTGAAGCTTTCTTT
CASSLVQAEAFF
>TRBV10-3|NA|TRBJ2-7|TRBD1
TGTGCCATCAGCCAGACAGGGGTGAGCTCCTACGAGCAGTACTTC
CAISQTGVSSYEQYF
>TRBV5-1|NA|TRBJ2-5|TRBD1
TGCGCCAGCAGCACACAGGGGATCTTTGGGGAGACCCAGTACTTC
CASSTQGIFGETQYF
>TRBV4-2|NA|TRBJ1-4|TRBD1
TGTGCCAGCAGCCCCCCGGGACAGGATAATGAAAAACTGTTTTTT
CASSPPGQDNEKLFF
>TRBV7-9|NA|TRBJ1-6|TRBD1
TGTGCCAGCAGCCTTCAGGGACAGAATTCACCCCTCCACTTT
CASSLQGQNSPLHF
>TRBV27|NA|TRBJ2-2|TRBD1
TGTGCCAGCAGTTTATTTGCGTTGGGACAGGGGAACACCGGGGAGCTGTTTTTT
CASSLFALGQGNTGELFF
>TRBV15|NA|TRBJ2-3|TRBD2
TGTGCCACCAGCACTCTGGGACTAGCGGGTATCACAGATACGCAGTATTTT
CATSTLGLAGITDTQYF
>TRBV12-3/TRBV12-4|NA|TRBJ2-4|NA
TGTGCCAGCAGGCCCCCGGGACTCAACATTCAGTACTTC
CASRPPGLNIQYF
>TRBV7-9|NA|TRBJ1-2|TRBD1
TGTGCCAGCAGCTTAGGTCTGGAGGGGGCGGTCTATGGCTACACCTTC
CASSLGLEGAVYGYTF
>TRBV27|NA|TRBJ2-1|NA
TGTGCCAGCAGTCCAACCCTGGCAGGCCAACACGGGCAGTTCTTC
CASSPTLAGQHGQFF
>TRBV10-3|NA|TRBJ1-2|NA
TGTGCCACGGTTGAACAGGGTCTCTATGGCTACACCTTC
CATVEQGLYGYTF
>TRBV7-2|NA|TRBJ1-3|NA
TGTGCCAGCAGCTTATGGGGGCGAGATGGAAACACCATATATTTT
CASSLWGRDGNTIYF
>TRBV5-4|NA|TRBJ1-4|NA
TGTGCCAGCAGCACGGACATCTCCCCTGGAGAAAAACTGTTTTTT
CASSTDISPGEKLFF
>TRBV6-4|NA|TRBJ1-1|NA
TGTGCCAGCAGTGAGGGGAGGGGGACTGAAGCTTTCTTT
CASSEGRGTEAFF
>TRBV10-2|NA|TRBJ2-3|TRBD2
TGCGCCAGCAGCGTCCCCACTAGCGGGGGGGTCACAGATACGCAGTATTTT
CASSVPTSGGVTDTQYF
>TRBV7-2|NA|TRBJ2-3|NA
TGTGCCAGCAGCTTAGGGCCCACCCCCGAGAGCGGAGATACGCAGTATTTT
CASSLGPTPESGDTQYF
>TRBV7-8|NA|TRBJ1-6|NA
TGTGCCAGCAGTCCCAAGAGAGATTCACCCCTCCACTTT
CASSPKRDSPLHF
>TRBV11-2|NA|TRBJ1-2|NA
TGTGCCAGCAGCTTAGGGTCTCAGTACGGCTACACCTTC
CASSLGSQYGYTF
>TRBV28|NA|TRBJ1-6|NA
TGTGCCAGCAGTTTACGGGATTCACCCCTCCACTTT
CASSLRDSPLHF
>TRBV9|NA|TRBJ1-2|NA
TGTGCCAGCAGCGGATCGGAGAAATACACCTTC
CASSGSEKYTF
>TRBV28|NA|TRBJ2-3|TRBD1
TGTGCCAGCAGGGAGGGGGAGAGGACAGGGCAGGGCACAGATACGCAGTATTTT
CASREGERTGQGTDTQYF
>TRBV7-9|NA|TRBJ1-2|TRBD1
TGTGCCAGCAGCACCGGGGACAGATCTAACTATGGCTACACCTTC
CASSTGDRSNYGYTF
>TRBV28|NA|TRBJ2-7|TRBD1
TGTGCCAGCAGTCCGGGACAGGGTGCCAACTTC
CASSPGQGANF
>TRBV6-1|NA|TRBJ1-1|NA
TGTGCCAGCAGTGATCGGAGCATGAACACTGAAGCTTTCTTT
CASSDRSMNTEAFF
>TRBV6-5|NA|TRBJ2-5|TRBD1
TGTGCCAGCAGATCGACAGGGCTGGAGACCCAGTACTTC
CASRSTGLETQYF
>TRBV5-1|NA|TRBJ1-1|TRBD1
TGCGCCAGCAGCCCTTCCGGGACAGGGGGCTTGGGGAACACTGAAGCTTTCTTT
CASSPSGTGGLGNTEAFF
>TRBV11-2|NA|TRBJ1-1|NA
TGTGCCAGCAGCTTACACTCAGAAGGGGCTGAAGCTTTCTTT
CASSLHSEGAEAFF
>TRBV18|NA|TRBJ2-7|NA
TGTGCCAGCTCCCTCGGACACCCATACGAGCAGTACTTC
CASSLGHPYEQYF
>TRBV5-1|NA|TRBJ2-3|NA
TGCGCCAGCAGCGAGACCAGGGGTCCCCGAGATACGCAGTATTTT
CASSETRGPRDTQYF